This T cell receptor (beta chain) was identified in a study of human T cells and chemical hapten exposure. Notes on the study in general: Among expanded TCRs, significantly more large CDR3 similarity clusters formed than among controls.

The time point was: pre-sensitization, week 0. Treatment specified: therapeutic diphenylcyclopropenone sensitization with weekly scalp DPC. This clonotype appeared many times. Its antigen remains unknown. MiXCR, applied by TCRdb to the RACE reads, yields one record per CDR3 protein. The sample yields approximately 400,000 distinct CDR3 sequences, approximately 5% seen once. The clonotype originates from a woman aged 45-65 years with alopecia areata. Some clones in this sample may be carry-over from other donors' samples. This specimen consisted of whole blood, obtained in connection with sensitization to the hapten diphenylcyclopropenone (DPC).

This chain's CDR3 is CASSPQYSETQYF. CDR3 DNA sequence: TGTGCCAGCAGCCCCCAATATTCAGAGACCCAGTACTTC. V and J are TRBV11-2 and TRBJ2-5; no clear D. The CDR3 consists of 13 residues. The ends were cut back, 5 bases at V and 4 bases at J, with 11 bases in the middle. The germline gives CDR1 SGHAT, CDR2 FQNNGV.